The T cell receptor beta chain described here comes from a study of blood T cells in healthy people across ages. Whole-study results and caveats: The unsorted PBMCs prevented any conclusive comparison of naive versus antigen-experienced cells.

Primed by a sample-barcoded 5' primer and a J-beta primer mix, a second PCR proceeded for roughly 6 to 12 cycles. The study obtained at least 2.5 million CDR3-containing paired-end reads from every sample. TCRdb processed the 5' RACE reads anew with MiXCR; each CDR3 protein has one entry. The profile shows 800,000 to 1,300,000 distinct CDR3 sequences, roughly 24% of them singletons. V was clipped by 3 bases and J by 3 bases, with 9 bases between them. Germline lookup yields CDR1 MNHEY and CDR2 SMNVEV (reference sequence). CDR3 length: 13 amino acids. This clonotype has at least ten counts. The antigen is not known. The sample was also linked to a second study, of T cells of mothers and their children. This second study says: Healthy Caucasian mothers, a few in number, and their six children were the donors.

This TCR was sampled from a girl aged 2 to 9 in good health. The chain is built from TRBV27 and TRBJ2-7, with no clear D. Sequencing was carried out using blood. This chain's CDR3 is CASSLGFLYEQYF. In DNA, the CDR3 is TGTGCCAGCAGTTTGGGTTTCCTCTACGAGCAGTACTTC.